These 16 T cell receptor beta chains came from one sample sequenced in a study of control samples from healthy donors and cancer patients. Libraries were prepared by immunoSEQ multiplex PCR; TCRdb keeps only in-frame clonotypes and omits some of them. Of 85,000 to 100,000 clones in the sample, approximately 82% were seen once. The source material was blood. Receptors were obtained from a man aged 55 to 69 in good health.

The chain couples TRBV5-5 to TRBJ1-2; a possible D gene is TRBD1 (5 bases). Germline V gene sequence: CDR1 SGHKS, CDR2 YYEKEE (reference sequence). V shed 0 bases and J shed 7 bases, with 19 bases lying between them. The CDR3 is 16 amino acids. CDR3 sequence (DNA): TGTGCCAGCAGCTTGGACGGCACCCGGGGGTTTTTTGGCTACACCTTC. Encoded protein: CASSLDGTRGFFGYTF.

V is TRBV9 and J is TRBJ2-2; D unclear. This CDR3 is 13 amino acids long. Germline assignment: CDR1 SGDLS and CDR2 YYNGEE. The germline V and J ends were trimmed by 0 bases and 9 bases, with 9 bases remaining between them. In DNA, the CDR3 is TGTGCCAGCAGCGTAGTTGACAACCGGGAGCTGTTTTTT. It is translated as CASSVVDNRELFF.

The V and J genes are TRBV30 and TRBJ2-1; no clear D gene. The length of the CDR3 is 13 residues. CDR1 GTSNPN and CDR2 SVGIG come from the germline V gene (reference sequence). V lost 3 bases to trimming and J lost 0 bases, with 6 bases between them. CDR3 region: CAWSGSSYNEQFF. In DNA, the CDR3 is TGTGCCTGGAGCGGTAGCTCCTACAATGAGCAGTTCTTC.

Only a few counts were recorded for this clone. The V call is TRBV7-9, the J call TRBJ2-7; no clear D. V was shortened by 1 base and J by 4 bases, with 14 bases between the two germline ends. The CDR3 loop spans 15 amino acids. Germline CDR1 and CDR2: SEHNR and FQNEAQ (reference sequence). The CDR3 region is CASSLGPISIYEQYF. The CDR3 DNA sequence: TGTGCCAGCAGCTTAGGACCCATTTCTATTTACGAGCAGTACTTC.

This clone was recorded only once. The chain couples TRBV14 to TRBJ2-1, with D possibly TRBD2 on 6 matching bases. Trimming removed 5 bases at V and 4 bases at J, with 15 bases between. Germline V gene lookup returns CDR1 SGHDN and CDR2 FVKESK. The CDR3 extends over 15 amino acids. The CDR3 DNA follows: TGTGCCAGCAGCGCACTAGTGGCGGGGTACAATGAGCAGTTCTTC. Amino acid sequence: CASSALVAGYNEQFF. Variable domain in full (rest from reference TRBV14 and TRBJ2-1): EAGVTQFPSHSVIEKGQTVTLRCDPISGHDNLYWYRRVMGKEIKFLLHFVKESKQDESGMPNNRFLAERTGGTYSTLKVQPAELEDSGVYFCASSALVAGYNEQFFGPGTRLTVL.

The genes are TRBV4-1 and TRBJ2-1, with TRBD2 matching over 14 bases. The germline CDR1 and CDR2 sequences are MGHRA and YSYEKL. This CDR3 contains 17 residues. V dropped 2 bases and J dropped 7; count of bases not matched to a gene: 7. This CDR3 reads CASSQPRLAGGKNEQFF. The DNA for the CDR3 is TGCGCCAGCAGCCAACCCCGACTAGCGGGAGGGAAAAATGAGCAGTTCTTC.

This clone showed up just a few times. V gene TRBV7-9 combines with J gene TRBJ1-5; D perhaps matches TRBD1 (5 bases). The CDR3 sequence is 14 residues long. From germline, CDR1 is SEHNR and CDR2 FQNEAQ (reference sequence). V lost 2 bases and J lost 5, with 10 bases in between. The CDR3, as DNA: TGTGCCAGCAGCTTAAGGGGAGGGGATCAGCCCCAGCATTTT. Translating it yields CASSLRGGDQPQHF.

The V gene is TRBV13, the J gene TRBJ1-2, with 7 bases that match TRBD1. Losses at the gene ends were 6 bases for V and 3 bases for J; bases not matched to a gene: 4. From germline, CDR1 is PRHDT and CDR2 FYEKMQ (reference sequence). There are 13 residues in the CDR3. The chain's CDR3 is CASSRDSYYGYTF. As DNA, the CDR3 is TGTGCCAGCAGTCGGGACAGTTACTATGGCTACACCTTC.

This clone appeared once. The rearrangement uses TRBV6-6 and TRBJ1-5, with D maybe TRBD1 (5 bases). Trimming took off 6 bases at V and 3 bases at J, with 12 bases between the two ends. The CDR3 runs 14 residues. Germline-derived CDR1 and CDR2 are MNHNY and SVGAGI (reference sequence). The CDR3 DNA is TGTGCCAGCAGCCCACGACAGTACAATCAGCCCCAGCATTTT. Protein sequence: CASSPRQYNQPQHF.

This chain uses TRBV27 with TRBJ2-3; 12 bases fit TRBD2. The J segment lost 5 bases and the V segment lost 4 bases, leaving 7 bases of the junction unmatched. This CDR3 has 16 residues. CDR1 is MNHEY, CDR2 SMNVEV, per germline (reference sequence). The CDR3 loop is CASSSPTSGSLDTQYF. The CDR3 DNA follows: TGTGCCAGCAGTTCCCCGACTAGCGGGAGTCTAGATACGCAGTATTTT.

The chain couples TRBV3-1 (or the pseudogene TRBV3-2) to TRBJ1-2, with D uncertain. Trimming shortened V by 6 bases and J by 4 bases, and 9 bases separated the two germline ends. The CDR3 loop spans 12 amino acids. Looked up from germline, CDR1 is LGHDT and CDR2 is YNNKEL (reference sequence). CDR3 sequence: CASRSSTYGYTF. In DNA form, the CDR3 reads TGTGCCAGCAGGAGCAGCACCTATGGCTACACCTTC.

The rearrangement joins TRBV3-1 (or the pseudogene TRBV3-2) to TRBJ1-1, with TRBD1 matching 9 bases. Trimming took 1 base from V and 5 from J; bases not matched to a gene: 8. The CDR3 runs to 16 residues. Germline CDR1 is LGHDT and CDR2 is YNNKEL (reference sequence). The CDR3, as DNA: TGTGCCAGCAGCCAAGGAGGGGGACAGGGAGGAACTGAAGCTTTCTTT. Translating gives CASSQGGGQGGTEAFF.

This clone was counted once. J is TRBJ2-5 and V is TRBV5-6; 9 bases map to TRBD2. Germline assignment: CDR1 SGHDT and CDR2 YYEEEE. Unmatched junction bases numbered 5, after V lost 0 bases and J lost 2 bases. The CDR3 has 16 amino acids. CDR3 in DNA: TGTGCCAGCAGCTTGGCGCCTAGCGGGATGCAAGAGACCCAGTACTTC. Translation gives CASSLAPSGMQETQYF.

The gene calls are TRBV7-6 and TRBJ2-7; D is ambiguous. The CDR3 covers 13 residues. From germline, CDR1 is SGHVS and CDR2 FNYEAQ. The V and J ends lost 1 base and 7 bases respectively, with 11 bases between them. DNA for the CDR3: TGTGCCAGCAGCTTAGGGAGTCTAGGGGAGCAGTACTTC. This encodes CASSLGSLGEQYF.

This chain joins TRBV28 and TRBJ2-1; 9 bases are shared with TRBD2. V was pared by 5 bases and J by 6 bases, with 11 bases of the junction left unmatched. This CDR3 has 16 amino acids. Germline-derived CDR1 and CDR2 are MDHEN and SYDVKM. The CDR3 bases are TGTGCCAGCAGTAGCCATGGGCGGGAGGGGCGCAATGAGCAGTTCTTC. Translation gives CASSSHGREGRNEQFF.

This CDR3 is CASRKEKLFF. The CDR3 DNA sequence: TGTGCCAGTAGAAAGGAAAAACTGTTTTTT. The chain links TRBV19 to TRBJ1-4; unclear D gene. The germline V gene encodes CDR1 LNHDA and CDR2 SQIVND (reference sequence). The CDR3 loop spans 10 amino acids. V lost 6 bases to trimming and J lost 8 bases, with 4 bases between them.